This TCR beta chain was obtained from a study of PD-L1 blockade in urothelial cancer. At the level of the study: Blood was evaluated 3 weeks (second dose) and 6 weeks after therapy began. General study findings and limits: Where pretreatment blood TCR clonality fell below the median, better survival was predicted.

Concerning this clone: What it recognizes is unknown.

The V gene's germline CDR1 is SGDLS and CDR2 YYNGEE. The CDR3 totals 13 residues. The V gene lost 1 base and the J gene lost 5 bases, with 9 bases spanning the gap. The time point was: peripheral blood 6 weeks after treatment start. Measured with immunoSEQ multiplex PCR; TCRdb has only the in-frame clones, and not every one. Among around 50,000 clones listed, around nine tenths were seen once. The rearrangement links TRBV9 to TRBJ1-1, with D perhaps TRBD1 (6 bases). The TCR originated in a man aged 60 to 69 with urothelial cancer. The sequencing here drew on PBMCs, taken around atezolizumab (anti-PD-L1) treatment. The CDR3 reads CASSVQGRTEAFF. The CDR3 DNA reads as TGTGCCAGCAGCGTACAGGGGCGAACTGAAGCTTTCTTT.